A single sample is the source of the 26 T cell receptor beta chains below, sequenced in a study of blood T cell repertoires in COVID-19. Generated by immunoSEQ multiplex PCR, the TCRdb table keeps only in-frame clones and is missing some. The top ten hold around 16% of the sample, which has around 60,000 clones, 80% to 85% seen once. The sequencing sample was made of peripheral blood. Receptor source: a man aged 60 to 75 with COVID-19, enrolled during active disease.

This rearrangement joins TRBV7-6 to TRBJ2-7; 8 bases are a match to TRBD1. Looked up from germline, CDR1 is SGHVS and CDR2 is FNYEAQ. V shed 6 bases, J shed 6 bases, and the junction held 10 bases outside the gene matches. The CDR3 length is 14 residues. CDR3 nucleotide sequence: TGTGCCAGCAGTCCCGGGACAGGAACTTCCGAGCAGTACTTC. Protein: CASSPGTGTSEQYF.

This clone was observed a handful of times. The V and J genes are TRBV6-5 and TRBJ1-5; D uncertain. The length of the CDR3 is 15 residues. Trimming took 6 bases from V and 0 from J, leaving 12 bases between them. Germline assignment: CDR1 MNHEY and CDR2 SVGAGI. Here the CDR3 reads CASRTRENSNQPQHF. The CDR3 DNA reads TGTGCCAGCAGGACGAGGGAAAATAGCAATCAGCCCCAGCATTTT.

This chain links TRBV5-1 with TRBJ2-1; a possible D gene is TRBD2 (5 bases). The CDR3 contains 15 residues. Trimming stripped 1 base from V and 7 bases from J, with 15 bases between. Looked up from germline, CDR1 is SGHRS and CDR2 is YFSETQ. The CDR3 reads CASSLIQREGNEQFF. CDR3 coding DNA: TGCGCCAGCAGCTTGATCCAGAGGGAAGGGAATGAGCAGTTCTTC. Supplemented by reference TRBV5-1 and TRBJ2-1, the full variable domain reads KAGVTQTPRYLIKTRGQQVTLSCSPISGHRSVSWYQQTPGQGLQFLFEYFSETQRNKGNFPGRFSGRQFSNSRSEMNVSTLELGDSALYLCASSLIQREGNEQFFGPGTRLTVL.

The CDR3 nucleotides read TGTGCCAGCGACTACTCCTACGAGCAGTACTTC. It encodes CASDYSYEQYF. The chain has TRBV21-1 and TRBJ2-7; the D segment call TRBD2 is taken from the table without a DNA check. TRBV21-1 is reported as a pseudogene. The CDR3 totals 11 residues.

CDR3 coding DNA: TGTGCCAGCAGCTCTATGGGACAGGGGAACGGAAACACCATATATTTT. It is translated as CASSSMGQGNGNTIYF. This chain joins TRBV7-6 and TRBJ1-3; 10 bases are a match to TRBD1. Looked up from germline, CDR1 is SGHVS and CDR2 is FNYEAQ. The ends lost 4 bases at V and 4 bases at J; junction bases unmatched: 7. The CDR3 extends over 16 amino acids.

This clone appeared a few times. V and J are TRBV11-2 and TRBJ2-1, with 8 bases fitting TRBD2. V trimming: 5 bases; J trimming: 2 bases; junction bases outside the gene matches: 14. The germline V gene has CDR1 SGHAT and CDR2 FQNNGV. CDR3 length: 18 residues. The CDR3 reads CASSPGAGGHRTYNEQFF. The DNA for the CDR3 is TGTGCCAGCAGCCCGGGGGCGGGGGGTCACCGGACCTACAATGAGCAGTTCTTC.

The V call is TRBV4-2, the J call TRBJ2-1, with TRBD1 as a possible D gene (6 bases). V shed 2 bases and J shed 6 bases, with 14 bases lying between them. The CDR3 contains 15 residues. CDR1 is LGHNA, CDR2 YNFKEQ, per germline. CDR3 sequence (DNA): TGTGCCAGCAGCCAACTACAGGGAACTCTCAATGAGCAGTTCTTC. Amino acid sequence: CASSQLQGTLNEQFF.

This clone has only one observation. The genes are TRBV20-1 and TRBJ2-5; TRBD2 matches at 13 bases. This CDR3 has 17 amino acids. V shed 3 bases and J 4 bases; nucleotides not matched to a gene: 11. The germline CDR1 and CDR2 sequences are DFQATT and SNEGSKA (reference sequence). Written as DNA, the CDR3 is TGCAGTGCTAGTACCGCCGGGACTAGCGGGATTCCAGAGACCCAGTACTTC. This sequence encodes CSASTAGTSGIPETQYF.

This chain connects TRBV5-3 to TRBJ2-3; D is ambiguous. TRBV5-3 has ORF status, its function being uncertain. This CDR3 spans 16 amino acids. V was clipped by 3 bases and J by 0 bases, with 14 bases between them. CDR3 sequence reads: CARSSPGGTSTDTQYF. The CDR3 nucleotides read TGTGCCAGAAGCTCCCCTGGCGGAACTAGCACAGATACGCAGTATTTT.

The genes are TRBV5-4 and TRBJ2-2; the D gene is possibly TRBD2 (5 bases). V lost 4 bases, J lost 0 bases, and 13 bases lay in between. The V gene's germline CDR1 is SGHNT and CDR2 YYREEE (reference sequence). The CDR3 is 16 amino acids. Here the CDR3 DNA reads TGTGCCAGCAGCACCCCTAGCACTTCGAACACCGGGGAGCTGTTTTTT. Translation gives CASSTPSTSNTGELFF. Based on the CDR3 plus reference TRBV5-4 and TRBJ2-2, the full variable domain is ETGVTQSPTHLIKTRGQQVTLRCSSQSGHNTVSWYQQALGQGPQFIFQYYREEENGRGNFPPRFSGLQFPNYSSELNVNALELDDSALYLCASSTPSTSNTGELFFGEGSRLTVL.

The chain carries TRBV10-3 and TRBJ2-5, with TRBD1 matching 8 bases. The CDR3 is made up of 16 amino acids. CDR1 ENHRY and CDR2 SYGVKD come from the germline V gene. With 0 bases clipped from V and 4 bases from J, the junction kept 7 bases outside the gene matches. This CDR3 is CAISESWGQVGETQYF. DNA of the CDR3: TGTGCCATCAGTGAGTCGTGGGGACAGGTGGGAGAGACCCAGTACTTC.

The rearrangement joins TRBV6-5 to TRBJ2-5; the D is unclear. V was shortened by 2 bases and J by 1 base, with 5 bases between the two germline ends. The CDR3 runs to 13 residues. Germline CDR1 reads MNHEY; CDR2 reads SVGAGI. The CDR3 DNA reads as TGTGCCAGCAGTTACCTACCCCAAGAGACCCAGTACTTC. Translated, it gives CASSYLPQETQYF.

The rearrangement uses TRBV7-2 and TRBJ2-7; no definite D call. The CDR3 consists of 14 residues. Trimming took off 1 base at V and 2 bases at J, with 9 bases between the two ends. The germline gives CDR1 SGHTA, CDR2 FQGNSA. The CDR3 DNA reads TGTGCCAGCAGCTTAGTAGGCACAGCCTACGAGCAGTACTTC. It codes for CASSLVGTAYEQYF.

CDR3 DNA sequence: TGCAGCGTTTCTTCGGGTAACACTGAAGCTTTCTTT. Its protein is CSVSSGNTEAFF. The rearrangement uses TRBV29-1 and TRBJ1-1; D uncertain. Trimming stripped 5 bases from V and 2 bases from J, with 9 bases between. Germline-derived CDR1 and CDR2 are SQVTM and ANQGSEA. This CDR3 is built from 12 residues.

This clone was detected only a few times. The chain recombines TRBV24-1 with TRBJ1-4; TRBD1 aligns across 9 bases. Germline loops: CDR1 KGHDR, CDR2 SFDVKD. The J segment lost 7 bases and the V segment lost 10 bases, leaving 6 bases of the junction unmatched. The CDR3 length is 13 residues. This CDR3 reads CATNRGRGEKLFF. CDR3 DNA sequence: TGTGCCACAAACAGGGGGCGAGGTGAAAAACTGTTTTTT.

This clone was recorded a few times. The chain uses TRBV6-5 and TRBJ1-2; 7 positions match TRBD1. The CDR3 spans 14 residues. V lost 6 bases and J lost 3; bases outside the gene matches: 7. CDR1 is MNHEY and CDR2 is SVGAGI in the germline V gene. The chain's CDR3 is CASRVSGQHYGYTF. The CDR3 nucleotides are TGTGCCAGCAGGGTGTCGGGACAGCACTATGGCTACACCTTC.

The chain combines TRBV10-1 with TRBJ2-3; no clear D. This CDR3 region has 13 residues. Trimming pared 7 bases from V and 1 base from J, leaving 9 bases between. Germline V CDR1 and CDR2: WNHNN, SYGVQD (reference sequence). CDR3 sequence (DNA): TGCGCCAGCAAGTCGCCGGGCACAGATACGCAGTATTTT. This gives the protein CASKSPGTDTQYF.

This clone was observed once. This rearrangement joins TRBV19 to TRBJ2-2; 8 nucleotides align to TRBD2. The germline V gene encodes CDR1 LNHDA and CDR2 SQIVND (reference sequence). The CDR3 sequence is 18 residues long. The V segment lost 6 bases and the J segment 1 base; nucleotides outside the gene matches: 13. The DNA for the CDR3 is TGTGCCAGTAGCCGGGGTGGGCTCGGGGGGGGGAACACCGGGGAGCTGTTTTTT. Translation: CASSRGGLGGGNTGELFF.

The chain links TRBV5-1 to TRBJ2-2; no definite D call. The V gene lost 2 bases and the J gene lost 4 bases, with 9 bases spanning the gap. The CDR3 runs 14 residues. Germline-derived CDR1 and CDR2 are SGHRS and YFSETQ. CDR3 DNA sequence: TGCGCCAGCAGCTTTCTAGAAAGCACCGGGGAGCTGTTTTTT. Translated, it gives CASSFLESTGELFF. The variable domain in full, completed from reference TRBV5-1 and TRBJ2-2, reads KAGVTQTPRYLIKTRGQQVTLSCSPISGHRSVSWYQQTPGQGLQFLFEYFSETQRNKGNFPGRFSGRQFSNSRSEMNVSTLELGDSALYLCASSFLESTGELFFGEGSRLTVL.

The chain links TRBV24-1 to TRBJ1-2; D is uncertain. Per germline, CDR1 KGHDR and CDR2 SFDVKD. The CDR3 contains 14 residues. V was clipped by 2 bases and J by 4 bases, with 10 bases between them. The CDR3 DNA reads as TGTGCCACCAGTGATTGGCGCGGATCCTATGGCTACACCTTC. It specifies CATSDWRGSYGYTF.

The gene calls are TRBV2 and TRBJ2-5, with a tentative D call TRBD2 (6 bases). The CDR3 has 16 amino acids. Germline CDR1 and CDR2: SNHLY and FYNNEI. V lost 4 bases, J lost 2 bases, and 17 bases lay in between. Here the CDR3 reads CASSGGVGLLQETQYF. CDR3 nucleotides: TGTGCCAGCAGTGGGGGGGTTGGACTTTTACAAGAGACCCAGTACTTC. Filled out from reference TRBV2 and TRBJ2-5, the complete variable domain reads EPEVTQTPSHQVTQMGQEVILRCVPISNHLYFYWYRQILGQKVEFLVSFYNNEISEKSEIFDDQFSVERPDGSNFTLKIRSTKLEDSAMYFCASSGGVGLLQETQYFGPGTRLLVL.

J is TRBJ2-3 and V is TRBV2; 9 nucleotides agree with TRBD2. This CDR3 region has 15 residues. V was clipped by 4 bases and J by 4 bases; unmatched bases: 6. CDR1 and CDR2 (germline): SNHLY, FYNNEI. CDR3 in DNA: TGTGCCAGCAGTGTATCTAGCGGGGCCCCAGATACGCAGTATTTT. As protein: CASSVSSGAPDTQYF.

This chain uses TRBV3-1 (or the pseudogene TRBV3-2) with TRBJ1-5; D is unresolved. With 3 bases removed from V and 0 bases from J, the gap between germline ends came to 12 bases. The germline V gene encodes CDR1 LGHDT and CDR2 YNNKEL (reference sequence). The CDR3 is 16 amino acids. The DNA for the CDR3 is TGTGCCAGCAGCCAGACTGGGGAGGCTAGCAATCAGCCCCAGCATTTT. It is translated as CASSQTGEASNQPQHF.

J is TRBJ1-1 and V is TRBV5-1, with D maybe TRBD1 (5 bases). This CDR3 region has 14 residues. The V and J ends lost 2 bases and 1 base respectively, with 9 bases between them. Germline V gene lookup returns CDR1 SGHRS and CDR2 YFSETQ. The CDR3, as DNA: TGCGCCAGCAGCTTTGGGGACTGGAACACTGAAGCTTTCTTT. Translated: CASSFGDWNTEAFF.

This CDR3 reads CASSSQPLGLEQFF. CDR3 coding DNA: TGTGCCAGCAGTTCCCAACCATTAGGACTGGAACAGTTCTTC. This chain links TRBV28 with TRBJ2-1; a possible D gene is TRBD2 (5 bases). V was trimmed by 4 bases and J by 13 bases, leaving 20 bases between them. The CDR3 totals 14 residues. The germline V gene has CDR1 MDHEN and CDR2 SYDVKM.

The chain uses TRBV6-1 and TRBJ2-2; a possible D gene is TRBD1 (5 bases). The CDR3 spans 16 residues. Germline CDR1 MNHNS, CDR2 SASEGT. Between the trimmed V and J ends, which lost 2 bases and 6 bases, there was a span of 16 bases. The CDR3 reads CASSEQGLSLSGELFF. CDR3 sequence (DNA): TGTGCCAGCAGTGAACAGGGCCTGAGTCTCTCCGGGGAGCTGTTTTTT.